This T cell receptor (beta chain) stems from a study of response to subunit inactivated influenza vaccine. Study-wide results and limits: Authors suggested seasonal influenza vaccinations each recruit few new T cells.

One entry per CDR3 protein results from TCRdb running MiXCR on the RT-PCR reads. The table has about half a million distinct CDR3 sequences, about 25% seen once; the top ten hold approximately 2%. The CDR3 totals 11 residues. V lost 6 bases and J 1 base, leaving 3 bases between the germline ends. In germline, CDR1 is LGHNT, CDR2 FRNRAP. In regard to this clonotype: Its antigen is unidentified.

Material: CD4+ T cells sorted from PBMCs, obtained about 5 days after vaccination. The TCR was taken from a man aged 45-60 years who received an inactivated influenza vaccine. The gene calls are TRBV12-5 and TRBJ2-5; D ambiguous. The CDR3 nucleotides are TGTGCTAGTGGGACCCAAGAGACCCAGTACTTC. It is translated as CASGTQETQYF.